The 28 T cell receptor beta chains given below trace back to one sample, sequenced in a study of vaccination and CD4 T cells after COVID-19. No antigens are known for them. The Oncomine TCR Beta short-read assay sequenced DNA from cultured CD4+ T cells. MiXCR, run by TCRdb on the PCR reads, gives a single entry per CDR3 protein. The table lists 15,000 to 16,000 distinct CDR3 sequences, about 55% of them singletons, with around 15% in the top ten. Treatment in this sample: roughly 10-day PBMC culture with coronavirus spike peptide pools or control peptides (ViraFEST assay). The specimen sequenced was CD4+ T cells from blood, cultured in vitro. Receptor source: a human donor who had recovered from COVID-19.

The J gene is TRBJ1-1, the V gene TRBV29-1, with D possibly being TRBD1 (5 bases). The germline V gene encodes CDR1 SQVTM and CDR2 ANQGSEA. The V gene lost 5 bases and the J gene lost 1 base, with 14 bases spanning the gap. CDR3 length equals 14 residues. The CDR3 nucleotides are TGCAGCGTTATAGTCCAGGGAACGAACACTGAAGCTTTCTTT. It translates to CSVIVQGTNTEAFF.

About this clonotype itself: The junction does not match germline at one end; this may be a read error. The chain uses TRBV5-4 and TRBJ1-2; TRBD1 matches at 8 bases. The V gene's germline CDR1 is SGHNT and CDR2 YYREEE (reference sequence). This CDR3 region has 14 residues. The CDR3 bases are TGTGCCAGCAGCTCCCCATTAGATAGACAGGGGACTTCCTTC. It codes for CASSSPLDRQGTSF.

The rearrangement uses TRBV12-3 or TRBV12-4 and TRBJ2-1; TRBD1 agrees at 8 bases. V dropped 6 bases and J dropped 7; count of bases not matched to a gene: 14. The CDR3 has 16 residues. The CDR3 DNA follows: TGTGCCAGCAGCCCTCCCGGGACAGGAAGGGGTAATGAGCAGTTCTTC. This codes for CASSPPGTGRGNEQFF.

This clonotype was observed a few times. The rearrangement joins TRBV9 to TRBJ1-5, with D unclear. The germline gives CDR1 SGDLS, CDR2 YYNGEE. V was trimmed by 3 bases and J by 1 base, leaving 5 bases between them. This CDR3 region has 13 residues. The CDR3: CASSGDSNQPQHF. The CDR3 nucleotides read TGTGCCAGCAGCGGAGACAGCAATCAGCCCCAGCATTTT. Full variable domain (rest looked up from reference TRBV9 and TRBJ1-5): DSGVTQTPKHLITATGQRVTLRCSPRSGDLSVYWYQQSLDQGLQFLIQYYNGEERAKGNILERFSAQQFPDLHSELNLSSLELGDSALYFCASSGDSNQPQHFGDGTRLSIL.

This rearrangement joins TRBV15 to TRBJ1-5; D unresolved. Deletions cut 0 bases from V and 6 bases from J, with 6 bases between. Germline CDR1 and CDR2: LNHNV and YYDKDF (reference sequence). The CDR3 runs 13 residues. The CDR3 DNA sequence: TGTGCCACCAGCAGAGACGGGAGTCAGCCCCAGCATTTT. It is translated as CATSRDGSQPQHF.

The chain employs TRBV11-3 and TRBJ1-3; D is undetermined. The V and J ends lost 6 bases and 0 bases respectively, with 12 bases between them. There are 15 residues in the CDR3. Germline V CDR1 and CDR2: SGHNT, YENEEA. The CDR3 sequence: CASRSSAGSGNTIYF. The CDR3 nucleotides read TGTGCCAGCAGGTCTTCGGCCGGCTCTGGAAACACCATATATTTT.

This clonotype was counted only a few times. CDR3 DNA sequence: TGTGCCAGCAGCCCTAGGTCCGAGTTTGAAGCTTTCTTT. Translation gives CASSPRSEFEAFF. The chain joins TRBV7-2 to TRBJ1-1, with no clear D. Trimming pared 5 bases from V and 7 bases from J, leaving 14 bases between. From germline, CDR1 is SGHTA and CDR2 FQGNSA. The CDR3 runs to 13 residues.

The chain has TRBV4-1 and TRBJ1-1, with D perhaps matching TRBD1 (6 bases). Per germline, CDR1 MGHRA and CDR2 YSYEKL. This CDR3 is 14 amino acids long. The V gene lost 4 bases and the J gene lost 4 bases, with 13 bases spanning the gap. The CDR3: CASSRSGGATEAFF. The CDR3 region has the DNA TGCGCCAGCAGCCGCTCGGGGGGGGCCACTGAAGCTTTCTTT.

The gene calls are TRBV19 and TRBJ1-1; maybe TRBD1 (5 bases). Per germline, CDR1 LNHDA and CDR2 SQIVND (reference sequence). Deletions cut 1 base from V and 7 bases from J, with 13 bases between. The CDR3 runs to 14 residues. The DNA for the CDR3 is TGTGCCAGTAGTATAGGGGGCGGGGCGTTTGAAGCTTTCTTT. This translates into CASSIGGGAFEAFF.

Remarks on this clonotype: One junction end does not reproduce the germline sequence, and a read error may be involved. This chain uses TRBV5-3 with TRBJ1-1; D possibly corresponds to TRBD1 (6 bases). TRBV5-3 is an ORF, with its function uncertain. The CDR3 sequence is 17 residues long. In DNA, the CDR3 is TGTGCCAGCAGCTTGCTAGGGGGGCAGGGAGTGAACACTGAAGCTTTCTTT. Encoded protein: CASSLLGGQGVNTEAFF.

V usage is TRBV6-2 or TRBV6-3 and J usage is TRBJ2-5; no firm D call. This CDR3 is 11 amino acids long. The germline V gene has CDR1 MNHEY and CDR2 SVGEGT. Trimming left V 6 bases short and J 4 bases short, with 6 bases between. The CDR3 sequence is CASSSGETQYF. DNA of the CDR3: TGTGCCAGCAGCTCGGGAGAGACCCAGTACTTC.

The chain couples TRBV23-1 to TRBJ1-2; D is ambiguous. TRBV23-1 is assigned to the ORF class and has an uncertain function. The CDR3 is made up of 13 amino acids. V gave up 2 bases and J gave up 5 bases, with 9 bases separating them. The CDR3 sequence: CASSQGEAYGYTF. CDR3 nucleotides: TGCGCCAGCAGTCAAGGAGAGGCATATGGCTACACCTTC.

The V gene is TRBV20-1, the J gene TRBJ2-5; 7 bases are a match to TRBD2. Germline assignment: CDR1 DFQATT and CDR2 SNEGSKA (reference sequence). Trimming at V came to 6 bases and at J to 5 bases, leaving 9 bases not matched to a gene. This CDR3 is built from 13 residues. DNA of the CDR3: TGCAGTGCCACTAAGCGGGGCAGGGAGACCCAGTACTTC. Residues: CSATKRGRETQYF.

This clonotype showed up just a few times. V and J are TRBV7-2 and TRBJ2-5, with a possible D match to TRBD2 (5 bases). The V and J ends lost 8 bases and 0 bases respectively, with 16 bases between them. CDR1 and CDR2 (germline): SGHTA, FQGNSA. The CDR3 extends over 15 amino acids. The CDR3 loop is CASQRGRTYQETQYF. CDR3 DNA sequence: TGTGCCAGCCAAAGAGGGCGGACGTACCAAGAGACCCAGTACTTC.

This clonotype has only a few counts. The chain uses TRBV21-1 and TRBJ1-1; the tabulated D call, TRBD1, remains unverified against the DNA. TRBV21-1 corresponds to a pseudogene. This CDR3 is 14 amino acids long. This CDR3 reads CASSNLDRGTEAFF. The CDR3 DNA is TGTGCCAGCAGCAACCTGGACAGGGGTACTGAAGCTTTCTTT.

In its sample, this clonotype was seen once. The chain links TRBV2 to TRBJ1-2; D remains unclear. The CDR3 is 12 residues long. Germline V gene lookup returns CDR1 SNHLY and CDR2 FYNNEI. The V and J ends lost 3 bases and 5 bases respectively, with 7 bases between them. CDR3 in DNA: TGTGCCAGCAGTGAGGCAGCGTATGGCTACACCTTC. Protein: CASSEAAYGYTF.

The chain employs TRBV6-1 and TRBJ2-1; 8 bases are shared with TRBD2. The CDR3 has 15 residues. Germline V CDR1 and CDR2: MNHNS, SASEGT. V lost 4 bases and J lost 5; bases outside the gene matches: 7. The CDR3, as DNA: TGTGCCAGCAGTGGGAGCGGGAGATCCCACAATGAGCAGTTCTTC. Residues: CASSGSGRSHNEQFF.

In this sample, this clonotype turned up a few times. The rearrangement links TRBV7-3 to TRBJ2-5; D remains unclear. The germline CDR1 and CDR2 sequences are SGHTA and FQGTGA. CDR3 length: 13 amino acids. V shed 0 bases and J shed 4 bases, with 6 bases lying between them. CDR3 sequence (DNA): TGTGCCAGCAGCTTAACTCTAGGAGAGACCCAGTACTTC. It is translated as CASSLTLGETQYF.

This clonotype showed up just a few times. The DNA for the CDR3 is TGTGCCAGCAGCCGCAGACAGGGTGGCACAGATACGCAGTATTTT. It codes for CASSRRQGGTDTQYF. The V gene is TRBV12-3 or TRBV12-4, the J gene TRBJ2-3; TRBD1 agrees at 7 bases. After removal of 6 bases from V and 1 base from J, the junction contained 7 bases not matched to a gene. This CDR3 spans 15 amino acids.

The DNA of the CDR3 is TGTGCCAGCAGGGAAGCACTGACGGGAAACTATGGCTACACCTTC. It yields the protein CASREALTGNYGYTF. The chain recombines TRBV12-3 or TRBV12-4 with TRBJ1-2; D gene uncertain. This CDR3 has 15 amino acids. V was trimmed by 6 bases and J by 2 bases, leaving 16 bases between them.

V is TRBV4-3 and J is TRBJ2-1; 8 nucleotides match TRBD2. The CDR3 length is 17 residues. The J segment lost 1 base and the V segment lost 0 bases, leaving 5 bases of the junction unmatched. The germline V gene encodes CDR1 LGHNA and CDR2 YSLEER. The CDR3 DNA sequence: TGCGCCAGCAGCCAAGATTCCGCGGGGGGTTCCTACAATGAGCAGTTCTTC. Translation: CASSQDSAGGSYNEQFF.

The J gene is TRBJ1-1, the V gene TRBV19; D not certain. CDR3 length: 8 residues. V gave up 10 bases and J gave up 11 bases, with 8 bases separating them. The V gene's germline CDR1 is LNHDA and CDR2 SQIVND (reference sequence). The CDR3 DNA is TGTGCCATTAGAGGGGCTTTCTTT. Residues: CAIRGAFF.

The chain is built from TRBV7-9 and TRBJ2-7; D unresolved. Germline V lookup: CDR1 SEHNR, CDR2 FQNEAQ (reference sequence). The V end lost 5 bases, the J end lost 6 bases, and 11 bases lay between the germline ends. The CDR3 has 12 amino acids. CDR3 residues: CASSRDTGEQYF. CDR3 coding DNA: TGTGCCAGCAGCCGAGACACTGGCGAGCAGTACTTC.

Here the CDR3 DNA reads TGCAGTGCTTCACCCCTCCGGGACAGGGGAAGTATCTACACCTTC. Residues: CSASPLRDRGSIYTF. The chain links TRBV20-1 to TRBJ1-2, with 10 bases matching TRBD1. This CDR3 spans 15 amino acids. The ends lost 5 bases at V and 10 bases at J; junction bases unmatched: 16. Germline V gene data show CDR1 as DFQATT and CDR2 as SNEGSKA (reference sequence).

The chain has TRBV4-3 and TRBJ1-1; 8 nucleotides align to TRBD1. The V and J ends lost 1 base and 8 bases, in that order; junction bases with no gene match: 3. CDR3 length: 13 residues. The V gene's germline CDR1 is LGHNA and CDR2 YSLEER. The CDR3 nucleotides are TGCGCCAGCAGCCAAGCCGGACAGGGAGAAGCTTTCTTT. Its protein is CASSQAGQGEAFF.

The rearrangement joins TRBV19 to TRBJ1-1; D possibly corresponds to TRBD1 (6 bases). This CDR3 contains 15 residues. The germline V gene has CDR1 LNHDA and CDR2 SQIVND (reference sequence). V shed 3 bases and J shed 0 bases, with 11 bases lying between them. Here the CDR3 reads CASSIGGRVNTEAFF. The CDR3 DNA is TGTGCCAGTAGTATCGGGGGGCGCGTGAACACTGAAGCTTTCTTT.

The CDR3: CASSLGGGSGYTF. The CDR3 bases are TGTGCCAGCAGCCTTGGAGGGGGCTCTGGCTACACCTTC. The chain is built from TRBV11-1 and TRBJ1-2; TRBD1 matches at 7 bases. Germline CDR1 reads SGHAT; CDR2 reads FQDESV (reference sequence). This CDR3 is 13 amino acids long. Unmatched junction bases numbered 7, after V lost 5 bases and J lost 7 bases.

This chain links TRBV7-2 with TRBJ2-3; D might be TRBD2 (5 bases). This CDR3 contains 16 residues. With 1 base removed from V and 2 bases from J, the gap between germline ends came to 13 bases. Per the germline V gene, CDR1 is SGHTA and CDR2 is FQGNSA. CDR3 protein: CASSLGGLLSTDTQYF. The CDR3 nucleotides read TGTGCCAGCAGCTTAGGTGGACTCCTTTCCACAGATACGCAGTATTTT.